This T cell receptor (beta chain) was observed in a study of blood T cell repertoires in COVID-19. Across the study: The samples span acute and convalescent COVID-19 from the United States, Italy and Spain. T cells, B-cell-depleted T cells, or PBMCs provided the cDNA or gDNA that served as material.

V lost 4 bases to trimming and J lost 5 bases; unmatched junction nucleotides: 14. The germline V gene encodes CDR1 SGDLS and CDR2 YYNGEE. This CDR3 region has 16 residues. Original analysis: Nucleated cell number was recorded as an estimate derived from reference gene primer amplification. Repertoires were generated with immunoSEQ multiplex PCR, while TCRdb's copy carries only in-frame clones and drops some. The V and J calls and clone size were taken over from that table, and D and trimming were inferred from the DNA. The sample holds some 28,000 clones, roughly 90% seen once. Sample: peripheral blood. The receptor was isolated from a human donor in a cohort sampled during active COVID-19. V is TRBV9 and J is TRBJ1-1; 7 bases line up with TRBD1. The CDR3 DNA follows: TGTGCCAGCAGCCCACACCAACAGACAGGGATGACTGAAGCTTTCTTT. Protein product: CASSPHQQTGMTEAFF. Variable domain in full (rest from reference TRBV9 and TRBJ1-1): DSGVTQTPKHLITATGQRVTLRCSPRSGDLSVYWYQQSLDQGLQFLIQYYNGEERAKGNILERFSAQQFPDLHSELNLSSLELGDSALYFCASSPHQQTGMTEAFFGQGTRLTVV.